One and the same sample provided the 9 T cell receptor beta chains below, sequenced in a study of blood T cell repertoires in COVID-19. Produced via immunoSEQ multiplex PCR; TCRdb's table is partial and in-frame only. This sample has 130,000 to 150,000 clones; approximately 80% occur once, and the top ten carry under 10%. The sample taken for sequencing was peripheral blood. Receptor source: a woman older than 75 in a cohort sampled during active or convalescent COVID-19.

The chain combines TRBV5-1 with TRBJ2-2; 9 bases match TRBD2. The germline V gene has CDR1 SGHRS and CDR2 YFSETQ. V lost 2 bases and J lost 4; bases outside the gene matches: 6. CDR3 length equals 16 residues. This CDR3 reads CASSFIAGVTTGELFF. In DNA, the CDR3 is TGCGCCAGCAGCTTTATAGCGGGGGTGACCACCGGGGAGCTGTTTTTT.

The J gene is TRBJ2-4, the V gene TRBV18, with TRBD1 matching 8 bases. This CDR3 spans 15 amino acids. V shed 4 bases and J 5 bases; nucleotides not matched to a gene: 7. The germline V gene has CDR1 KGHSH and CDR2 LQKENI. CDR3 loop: CASSQRQGSQNIQYF. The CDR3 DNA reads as TGTGCCAGCTCACAGAGACAGGGGAGCCAAAACATTCAGTACTTC. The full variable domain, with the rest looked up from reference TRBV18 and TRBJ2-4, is NAGVMQNPRHLVRRRGQEARLRCSPMKGHSHVYWYRQLPEEGLKFMVYLQKENIIDESGMPKERFSAEFPKEGPSILRIQQVVRGDSAAYFCASSQRQGSQNIQYFGAGTRLSVL.

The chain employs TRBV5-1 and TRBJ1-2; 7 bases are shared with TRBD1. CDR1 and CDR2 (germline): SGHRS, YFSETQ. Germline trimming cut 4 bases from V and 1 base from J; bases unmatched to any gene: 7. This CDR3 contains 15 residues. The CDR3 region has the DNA TGCGCCAGCAGCCCTAAGACAGGGCTTAACTATGGCTACACCTTC. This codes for CASSPKTGLNYGYTF.

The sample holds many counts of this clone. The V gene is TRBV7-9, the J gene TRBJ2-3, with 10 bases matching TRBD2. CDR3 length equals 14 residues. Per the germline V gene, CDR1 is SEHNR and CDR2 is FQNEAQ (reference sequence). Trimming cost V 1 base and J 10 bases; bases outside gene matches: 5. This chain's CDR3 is CASSLELAGGPQYF. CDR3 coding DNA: TGTGCCAGCAGCTTAGAATTAGCGGGGGGTCCGCAGTATTTT.

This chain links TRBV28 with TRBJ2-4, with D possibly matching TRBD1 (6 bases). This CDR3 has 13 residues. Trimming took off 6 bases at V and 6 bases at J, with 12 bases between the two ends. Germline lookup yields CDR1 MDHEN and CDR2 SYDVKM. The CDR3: CASSFQGINIQYF. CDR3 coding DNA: TGTGCCAGCAGCTTTCAGGGGATAAACATTCAGTACTTC.

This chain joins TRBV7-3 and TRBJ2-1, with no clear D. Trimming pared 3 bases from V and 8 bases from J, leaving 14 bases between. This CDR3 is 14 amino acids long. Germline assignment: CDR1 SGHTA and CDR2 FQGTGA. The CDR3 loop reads CASSFSAVVDEQFF. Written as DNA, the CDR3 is TGTGCCAGCAGCTTCTCTGCTGTAGTCGATGAGCAGTTCTTC.

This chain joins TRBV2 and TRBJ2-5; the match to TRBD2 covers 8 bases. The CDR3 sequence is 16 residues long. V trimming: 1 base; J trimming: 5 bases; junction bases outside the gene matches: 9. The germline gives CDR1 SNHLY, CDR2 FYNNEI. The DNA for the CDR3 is TGTGCCAGCAGTGAAGAATGGCTTAGCGGGGTGGAGACCCAGTACTTC. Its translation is CASSEEWLSGVETQYF.

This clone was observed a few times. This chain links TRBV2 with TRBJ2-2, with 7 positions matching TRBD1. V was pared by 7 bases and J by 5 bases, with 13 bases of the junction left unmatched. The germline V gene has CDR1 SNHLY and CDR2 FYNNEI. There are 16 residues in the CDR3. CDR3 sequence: CASNGPGGMRTGELFF. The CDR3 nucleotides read TGTGCCAGCAACGGTCCAGGGGGTATGAGGACCGGGGAGCTGTTTTTT.

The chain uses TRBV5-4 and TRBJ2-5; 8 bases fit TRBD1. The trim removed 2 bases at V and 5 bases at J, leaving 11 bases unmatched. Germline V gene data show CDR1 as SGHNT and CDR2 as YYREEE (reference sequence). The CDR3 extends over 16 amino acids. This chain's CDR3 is CASSLVGQGWEETQYF. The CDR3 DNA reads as TGTGCCAGCAGCTTAGTCGGACAGGGCTGGGAGGAGACCCAGTACTTC.